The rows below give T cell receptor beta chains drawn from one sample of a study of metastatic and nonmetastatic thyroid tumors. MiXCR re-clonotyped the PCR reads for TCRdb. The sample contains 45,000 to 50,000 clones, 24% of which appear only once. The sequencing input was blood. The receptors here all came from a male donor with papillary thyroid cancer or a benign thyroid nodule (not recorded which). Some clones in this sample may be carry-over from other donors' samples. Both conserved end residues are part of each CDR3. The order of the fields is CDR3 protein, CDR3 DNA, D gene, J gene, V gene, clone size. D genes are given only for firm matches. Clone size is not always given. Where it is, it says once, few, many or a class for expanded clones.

CDR3 protein: CASSLGGPGYTF
CDR3 DNA: TGTGCCAGCAGCTTGGGGGGGCCTGGCTACACCTTC
D gene: NA
J gene: TRBJ1-2
V gene: TRBV5-6
clone size: few

CDR3 protein: CASSKSTDTQYF
CDR3 DNA: TGTGCCAGCAGTAAAAGCACAGATACGCAGTATTTT
D gene: NA
J gene: TRBJ2-3
V gene: TRBV2
clone size: few

CDR3 protein: CASSQDTTGRGETQYF
CDR3 DNA: TGCGCCAGCAGCCAAGATACGACAGGGCGGGGGGAGACCCAGTACTTC
D gene: NA
J gene: TRBJ2-5
V gene: TRBV4-1
clone size: many

CDR3 protein: CASGTGTGELFF
CDR3 DNA: TGTGCCAGCGGTACTGGGACCGGGGAGCTGTTTTTT
D gene: NA
J gene: TRBJ2-2
V gene: TRBV3-1
clone size: many

CDR3 protein: CASTGRDRGNYEQYF
CDR3 DNA: TGTGCCAGCACAGGAAGGGACAGGGGTAACTACGAGCAGTACTTC
D gene: TRBD1
J gene: TRBJ2-7
V gene: TRBV28
clone size: many

CDR3 protein: CASSQAGTGALNTEAFF
CDR3 DNA: TGCGCCAGCAGCCAGGCCGGGACAGGGGCCTTAAACACTGAAGCTTTCTTT
D gene: TRBD1
J gene: TRBJ1-1
V gene: TRBV4-1
clone size: many

CDR3 protein: CASSVGDRGTDTQYF
CDR3 DNA: TGTGCCAGCAGTGTTGGGGACAGGGGTACAGATACGCAGTATTTT
D gene: TRBD1
J gene: TRBJ2-3
V gene: TRBV2
clone size: NA

CDR3 protein: CASSLGLAGNQNTGELFF
CDR3 DNA: TGCGCCAGCAGCCTGGGACTAGCGGGAAATCAGAACACCGGGGAGCTGTTTTTT
D gene: TRBD2
J gene: TRBJ2-2
V gene: TRBV5-1
clone size: many

CDR3 protein: CASSLTKETQYF
CDR3 DNA: TGTGCCAGCAGCCTAACGAAAGAGACCCAGTACTTC
D gene: NA
J gene: TRBJ2-5
V gene: TRBV7-9
clone size: many

CDR3 protein: CSNRAGLVGYEQYF
CDR3 DNA: TGCAGCAACCGGGCGGGACTAGTAGGTTACGAGCAGTACTTC
D gene: TRBD2
J gene: TRBJ2-7
V gene: TRBV20-1
clone size: NA

CDR3 protein: CASSYREGGNTIYF
CDR3 DNA: TGTGCCAGCAGCTACAGGGAGGGTGGAAACACTATATATTTT
D gene: NA
J gene: TRBJ1-3
V gene: TRBV6-5
clone size: few

CDR3 protein: CSARDQGPFYGYTF
CDR3 DNA: TGCAGTGCTAGAGATCAGGGACCCTTTTATGGCTACACCTTC
D gene: NA
J gene: TRBJ1-2
V gene: TRBV20-1
clone size: NA

CDR3 protein: CSARDLSGTPSRGYTF
CDR3 DNA: TGCAGTGCTAGAGATCTGTCGGGGACACCGAGTAGAGGCTACACCTTC
D gene: NA
J gene: TRBJ1-2
V gene: TRBV20-1
clone size: once

CDR3 protein: CASRLTTGLAGDGELFF
CDR3 DNA: TGTGCCAGCAGGCTCACGACGGGACTAGCGGGAGACGGGGAGCTGTTTTTT
D gene: TRBD2
J gene: TRBJ2-2
V gene: TRBV12-3/TRBV12-4
clone size: many

CDR3 protein: CASRSGTGPDTQYF
CDR3 DNA: TGCGCCAGCAGATCCGGGACAGGGCCAGATACGCAGTATTTT
D gene: TRBD1
J gene: TRBJ2-3
V gene: TRBV5-1
clone size: NA

CDR3 protein: CASSSRQGLNYGYTF
CDR3 DNA: TGTGCCAGCAGTTCCCGACAGGGTTTGAACTATGGCTACACCTTC
D gene: TRBD1
J gene: TRBJ1-2
V gene: TRBV28
clone size: NA

CDR3 protein: CSAHFSPGGSRIPQETQYF
CDR3 DNA: TGCAGTGCCCACTTCTCCCCGGGGGGTAGCAGAATACCCCAAGAGACCCAGTACTTC
D gene: TRBD2
J gene: TRBJ2-5
V gene: TRBV20-1
clone size: few

CDR3 protein: CASSYTGGTDTQYF
CDR3 DNA: TGTGCCAGCAGTTATACAGGGGGTACAGATACGCAGTATTTT
D gene: TRBD1
J gene: TRBJ2-3
V gene: TRBV27
clone size: NA

CDR3 protein: CATSDPTGQRGQYF
CDR3 DNA: TGTGCCACCAGTGACCCTACGGGACAACGGGGGCAGTACTTC
D gene: NA
J gene: TRBJ2-7
V gene: TRBV24-1
clone size: NA

CDR3 protein: CASREVAHDQPQHF
CDR3 DNA: TGTGCCAGCAGAGAGGTAGCTCACGATCAGCCCCAGCATTTT
D gene: NA
J gene: TRBJ1-5
V gene: TRBV2
clone size: medium-sized

CDR3 protein: CSASLIGQTLYNEQFF
CDR3 DNA: TGCAGTGCTAGCTTAATAGGACAGACCCTCTACAATGAGCAGTTCTTC
D gene: NA
J gene: TRBJ2-1
V gene: TRBV20-1
clone size: NA

CDR3 protein: CASSKSEGGNQPQHF
CDR3 DNA: TGTGCCAGCTCAAAAAGTGAGGGGGGCAATCAGCCCCAGCATTTT
D gene: NA
J gene: TRBJ1-5
V gene: TRBV18
clone size: many

CDR3 protein: CASSANRGQDKNTEAFF
CDR3 DNA: TGTGCCAGCAGTGCCAACAGGGGGCAAGATAAGAACACTGAAGCTTTCTTT
D gene: TRBD1
J gene: TRBJ1-1
V gene: TRBV6-1
clone size: medium-sized

CDR3 protein: CASSLGARGSNEQFF
CDR3 DNA: TGTGCCAGCAGCTTAGGGGCTAGGGGATCCAATGAGCAGTTCTTC
D gene: NA
J gene: TRBJ2-1
V gene: TRBV11-2
clone size: many

CDR3 protein: CASWQDRVNSPLHF
CDR3 DNA: TGTGCCAGCTGGCAGGACCGGGTTAATTCACCCCTCCACTTT
D gene: NA
J gene: TRBJ1-6
V gene: TRBV6-1
clone size: medium-sized

CDR3 protein: CASKTRRIQHGYEQYF
CDR3 DNA: TGTGCCAGCAAGACTAGGAGAATACAACACGGCTACGAGCAGTACTTC
D gene: NA
J gene: TRBJ2-7
V gene: TRBV28
clone size: NA

CDR3 protein: CASAPYGYEQYF
CDR3 DNA: TGTGCCAGCGCGCCCTATGGTTACGAGCAGTACTTC
D gene: NA
J gene: TRBJ2-7
V gene: TRBV6-1
clone size: NA

CDR3 protein: CASSLPLGLTGNLYEQYF
CDR3 DNA: TGCGCCAGCAGCTTGCCCTTGGGCCTTACAGGAAACCTCTACGAGCAGTACTTC
D gene: NA
J gene: TRBJ2-7
V gene: TRBV5-1
clone size: few

CDR3 protein: CASSVITSGRAYNEQFF
CDR3 DNA: TGTGCCAGCAGTGTAATAACTAGCGGGAGGGCCTACAATGAGCAGTTCTTC
D gene: TRBD2
J gene: TRBJ2-1
V gene: TRBV12-3/TRBV12-4
clone size: many

CDR3 protein: CASSRGTAGPFYNEQFF
CDR3 DNA: TGTGCCAGCAGTCGAGGGACTGCAGGCCCCTTCTACAATGAGCAGTTCTTC
D gene: NA
J gene: TRBJ2-1
V gene: TRBV28
clone size: NA

CDR3 protein: CSARDQTGPLHF
CDR3 DNA: TGCAGTGCTAGAGATCAGACCGGACCCCTCCACTTT
D gene: NA
J gene: TRBJ1-6
V gene: TRBV20-1
clone size: many

CDR3 protein: CASSDTDRGSRSNQPQHF
CDR3 DNA: TGTGCCAGCAGTGACACCGACAGGGGCTCCCGTAGCAATCAGCCCCAGCATTTT
D gene: TRBD1
J gene: TRBJ1-5
V gene: TRBV6-4
clone size: many

CDR3 protein: CASSTRLATGGGEQYF
CDR3 DNA: TGTGCCAGCTCAACCAGATTAGCGACAGGGGGCGGCGAGCAGTACTTC
D gene: TRBD1
J gene: TRBJ2-7
V gene: TRBV18
clone size: NA

CDR3 protein: CASSYRDGDNEQFF
CDR3 DNA: TGTGCCAGCAGTTACCGGGACGGAGACAATGAGCAGTTCTTC
D gene: NA
J gene: TRBJ2-1
V gene: TRBV6-5
clone size: few

CDR3 protein: CASSPGTAYEQYF
CDR3 DNA: TGTGCCAGCTCACCCGGAACAGCTTACGAGCAGTACTTC
D gene: NA
J gene: TRBJ2-7
V gene: TRBV18
clone size: NA

CDR3 protein: CASRINRDPETQYF
CDR3 DNA: TGCGCCAGCAGAATTAACAGGGACCCAGAGACCCAGTACTTC
D gene: NA
J gene: TRBJ2-5
V gene: TRBV5-1
clone size: many

CDR3 protein: CASTKQATNEKLFF
CDR3 DNA: TGTGCCAGTACCAAACAGGCAACTAATGAAAAACTGTTTTTT
D gene: NA
J gene: TRBJ1-4
V gene: TRBV19
clone size: NA

CDR3 protein: CASSLLGAGEAFF
CDR3 DNA: TGCGCCAGCAGCTTGTTGGGGGCAGGTGAAGCTTTCTTT
D gene: NA
J gene: TRBJ1-1
V gene: TRBV5-1
clone size: many

CDR3 protein: CASSPSAGGSYEQYF
CDR3 DNA: TGTGCCAGCAGCCCCTCGGCGGGGGGGTCCTACGAGCAGTACTTC
D gene: TRBD2
J gene: TRBJ2-7
V gene: TRBV28
clone size: NA

CDR3 protein: CASSRIGQGRRGGEQYF
CDR3 DNA: TGTGCCAGCAGTCGTATCGGACAGGGGCGCAGGGGCGGGGAGCAGTACTTC
D gene: TRBD1
J gene: TRBJ2-7
V gene: TRBV27
clone size: medium-sized

CDR3 protein: CSARPPPPRTTSGANVLTF
CDR3 DNA: TGCAGTGCTAGACCGCCCCCACCTAGGACCACCTCTGGGGCCAACGTCCTGACTTTC
D gene: NA
J gene: TRBJ2-6
V gene: TRBV20-1
clone size: medium-sized

CDR3 protein: CSATPGRDQPQHF
CDR3 DNA: TGCAGTGCTACGCCCGGGAGGGATCAGCCCCAGCATTTT
D gene: NA
J gene: TRBJ1-5
V gene: TRBV20-1
clone size: NA

CDR3 protein: CASSLRGAARNTIYF
CDR3 DNA: TGTGCCAGCAGTTTAAGGGGGGCAGCCCGAAACACCATATATTTT
D gene: NA
J gene: TRBJ1-3
V gene: TRBV27
clone size: many

CDR3 protein: CASSPLSSGEGRELFF
CDR3 DNA: TGTGCCAGCAGCCCTCTCTCTAGCGGGGAGGGAAGGGAGCTGTTTTTT
D gene: TRBD2
J gene: TRBJ2-2
V gene: TRBV11-2
clone size: few

CDR3 protein: CATLAGGTGELFF
CDR3 DNA: TGTGCCACCCTAGCGGGAGGGACCGGGGAGCTGTTTTTT
D gene: TRBD2
J gene: TRBJ2-2
V gene: TRBV24-1
clone size: NA

CDR3 protein: CASSERAGWAKNIQYF
CDR3 DNA: TGCGCCAGCAGTGAGAGGGCAGGGTGGGCCAAAAACATTCAGTACTTC
D gene: NA
J gene: TRBJ2-4
V gene: TRBV10-2
clone size: many

CDR3 protein: CAMRTRGENEQFF
CDR3 DNA: TGTGCCATGCGAACTCGCGGGGAGAATGAGCAGTTCTTC
D gene: NA
J gene: TRBJ2-1
V gene: TRBV28
clone size: NA

CDR3 protein: CASSLLASRETQYF
CDR3 DNA: TGTGCCAGCAGCTTACTCGCGTCCCGGGAGACCCAGTACTTC
D gene: NA
J gene: TRBJ2-5
V gene: TRBV7-3
clone size: many

CDR3 protein: CASRLTGGAGNSPLHF
CDR3 DNA: TGTGCCAGCAGGTTGACAGGGGGCGCGGGGAATTCACCCCTCCACTTT
D gene: TRBD1
J gene: TRBJ1-6
V gene: TRBV11-2
clone size: many

CDR3 protein: CASSVMGASTDTQYF
CDR3 DNA: TGTGCCAGCAGCGTAATGGGGGCTAGCACAGATACGCAGTATTTT
D gene: NA
J gene: TRBJ2-3
V gene: TRBV9
clone size: NA

CDR3 protein: CASSPRGAITNEKLFF
CDR3 DNA: TGTGCCAGCAGCCCGAGGGGGGCTATTACTAATGAAAAACTGTTTTTT
D gene: NA
J gene: TRBJ1-4
V gene: TRBV9
clone size: many

CDR3 protein: CASTKGQGAGETQYF
CDR3 DNA: TGTGCCAGCACAAAGGGACAGGGGGCTGGGGAGACCCAGTACTTC
D gene: TRBD1
J gene: TRBJ2-5
V gene: TRBV27
clone size: few

CDR3 protein: CASSLDRANEQYF
CDR3 DNA: TGTGCCAGCAGCTTAGACAGGGCGAACGAGCAGTACTTC
D gene: NA
J gene: TRBJ2-7
V gene: TRBV11-2
clone size: many

CDR3 protein: CASSLGTGNQPQHF
CDR3 DNA: TGCGCCAGCAGCTTGGGGACAGGCAATCAGCCCCAGCATTTT
D gene: NA
J gene: TRBJ1-5
V gene: TRBV5-1
clone size: many

CDR3 protein: CASSPQQGDTGELFF
CDR3 DNA: TGTGCCAGCTCACCTCAACAGGGTGACACCGGGGAGCTGTTTTTT
D gene: NA
J gene: TRBJ2-2
V gene: TRBV18
clone size: many

CDR3 protein: CASSPRDQAGGYTF
CDR3 DNA: TGTGCCAGCAGCCCCAGGGACCAAGCGGGAGGCTACACCTTC
D gene: NA
J gene: TRBJ1-2
V gene: TRBV3-1
clone size: few

CDR3 protein: CASSHSLPNYGYTF
CDR3 DNA: TGTGCCAGCAGTCATAGTCTCCCTAACTATGGCTACACCTTC
D gene: NA
J gene: TRBJ1-2
V gene: TRBV6-1
clone size: many

CDR3 protein: CSAPVRQYNSPLHF
CDR3 DNA: TGCAGTGCTCCCGTTCGACAGTATAATTCACCCCTCCACTTT
D gene: NA
J gene: TRBJ1-6
V gene: TRBV20-1
clone size: many

CDR3 protein: CASSFLQGAYEQYF
CDR3 DNA: TGTGCCAGCAGTTTTTTGCAGGGGGCCTACGAGCAGTACTTC
D gene: TRBD1
J gene: TRBJ2-7
V gene: TRBV27
clone size: medium-sized